Sequencing of this T cell receptor (beta chain) was carried out in a study of T cell repertoires in cytomegalovirus infection. Study-level background: Matching HLA type, along with CMV infection, was indicated by public TCR beta signatures. Study results and limitations: The response measured ex vivo was dominated by TCR beta clonotypes (HLA-C-restricted and CMV-specific). Totalled public TCR beta family frequency picked out people who carried CMV plus the relevant HLA.

This clonotype has only a few counts. Its antigen is unidentified. TCRdb reanalysed the reads using MiXCR and keeps one entry per CDR3 protein. This sample carries 200,000 to 250,000 distinct CDR3 sequences, 20% to 25% of them seen once, and the ten largest clones take 15% to 20%. The source material was CD8+ T cells from PBMCs. This sequence was found in a human donor in good health (CMV status not recorded). Some clones in this sample may be carry-over from other donors' samples.

The CDR3 sequence: CASSYSTDSLTYEQYF. CDR3 DNA sequence: TGTGCCAGCAGTTACTCGACCGACAGCCTAACTTACGAGCAGTACTTC. The rearrangement links TRBV6-2 or TRBV6-3 to TRBJ2-7; tentative D call: TRBD1 (5 bases). The CDR3 runs to 16 residues. V was clipped by 0 bases and J by 4 bases, with 16 bases between them. Per the germline V gene, CDR1 is MNHEY and CDR2 is SVGEGT.